The sequence of this T cell receptor (beta chain) was determined in a study of blood T cell repertoires in COVID-19. About the study: The samples span acute and convalescent COVID-19 from the United States, Italy and Spain.

V lost 5 bases and J 0 bases, leaving 13 bases between the germline ends. CDR3 length: 15 residues. Germline CDR1 is MNHEY and CDR2 is SVGAGI. As processed by the authors: Estimates of nucleated cell counts were drawn from the amplification of reference gene primers. The protocol was immunoSEQ multiplex PCR, while the TCRdb copy is restricted to in-frame clones and leaves out a portion. V and J calls plus clone size are reproduced from that table; the DNA served to infer D and trimming. The data hold 150,000 to 200,000 clones, with around four fifths observed a single time. The sample was peripheral blood. This sequence was found in a woman between 70 and 85 years old with COVID-19, enrolled during active disease. The rearrangement uses TRBV6-5 and TRBJ1-2; D is ambiguous. The CDR3 coding sequence is TGTGCCAGCAGTCCAACTGCCAGGACTAACTATGGCTACACCTTC. The encoded protein is CASSPTARTNYGYTF.